This is a list of T cell receptor beta chains from one sample in a study of T cell responses to AZD1222 COVID-19 vaccine. The assay was immunoSEQ multiplex PCR, and TCRdb's table has in-frame clones only and misses some. The sample lists some 110,000 clones; more than 75% were seen once. Material: peripheral blood, obtained on day 0 of AZD1222 vaccination. These receptors were collected from an adult in good health. CDR3s include the opening cysteine and the closing phenylalanine or tryptophan. The D gene is left open where the match is weak. Clone size, where shown, is once, few, many, or a class for clones that have expanded.

v_call,d_call,j_call,clone_size,cdr3_nt,cdr3_aa
TRBV30,-,TRBJ2-5,-,TGTGCCTGGAGTGTAAAGGAGACCCAGTACTTC,CAWSVKETQYF
TRBV7-3,TRBD2,TRBJ2-1,-,TGTGCCAGCAGCTTAACTCGGAGCGGGAGTGCAAATGAGCAGTTCTTC,CASSLTRSGSANEQFF
TRBV20-1,-,TRBJ2-7,-,TGCAGTGCTAGTCCCCGCCGGGGAGAGCAGTACTTC,CSASPRRGEQYF
TRBV28,TRBD1,TRBJ1-1,-,TGTGCCAGCAGTCCCCCCCAGGGGGCGACTGAAGCTTTCTTT,CASSPPQGATEAFF
TRBV9,-,TRBJ1-4,-,TGTGCCAGCAGCTCTCAGTTGCTATCGAATGAAAAACTGTTTTTT,CASSSQLLSNEKLFF
TRBV18,-,TRBJ2-5,-,TGTGCCAGCTCCCCCGGGACAACCCAAGAGACCCAGTACTTC,CASSPGTTQETQYF
TRBV28,-,TRBJ1-4,-,TGTGCCATGGGCAAAAATGAAAAACTGTTTTTT,CAMGKNEKLFF
TRBV19,-,TRBJ1-4,once,TGTGCCAGTAGGACAGTTGGTGGTAATGAAAAACTGTTTTTT,CASRTVGGNEKLFF
TRBV21-1,-,TRBJ2-1,-,TGTGCCAGCAGCAAAGCCGCTAGCGGGATGGCCAATGAGCAGTTCTTC,CASSKAASGMANEQFF
TRBV18,-,TRBJ1-6,-,TGTGCCAGCTCACCGGACAGACTAAATTCACCCCTCCACTTT,CASSPDRLNSPLHF
TRBV7-2,-,TRBJ1-5,-,TGTGCCAGCAGCTTAGCTGGTCTGCCCGGGCAGCCCCAGCATTTT,CASSLAGLPGQPQHF
TRBV9,-,TRBJ2-1,-,TGTGCCAGCAGCGTAACGGTGGCTGGCAATGAGCAGTTCTTC,CASSVTVAGNEQFF
TRBV27,-,TRBJ2-4,-,TGTGCCAGCAGTCCCACTCTACAGGGACGGGCGTACTTC,CASSPTLQGRAYF
TRBV2,TRBD2,TRBJ2-3,-,TGTGCCAGCCTAGCGGGAGGATCCACAGATACGCAGTATTTT,CASLAGGSTDTQYF
TRBV24-1,-,TRBJ2-5,-,TGTGCCACCAGTGCCCCCAGGGGTCGGGAGATGGAGACCCAGTACTTC,CATSAPRGREMETQYF
TRBV3-1/TRBV3-2,-,TRBJ1-1,-,TGTGCCAGCAGCCATGGTACTGAAGCTTTCTTT,CASSHGTEAFF
TRBV19,TRBD2,TRBJ2-1,-,TGTGCCAGTAGTATAGATAAGGGAACTAGCGGGAGAGGGGAGCAGTTCTTC,CASSIDKGTSGRGEQFF
TRBV27,-,TRBJ2-7,-,TGTGCCAGCAGTTCGGACAATTGGGGCGACTCCTACGAGCAGTACTTC,CASSSDNWGDSYEQYF
TRBV7-2,-,TRBJ1-2,-,TGTGCCAGCAGCTTAGCGCCCGGGGCTCTCGGCTATGGCTACACCTTC,CASSLAPGALGYGYTF
TRBV28,TRBD2,TRBJ2-2,-,TGTGCCAGCAGCCCGGGACTAGCGGACACCGGGGAGCTGTTTTTT,CASSPGLADTGELFF